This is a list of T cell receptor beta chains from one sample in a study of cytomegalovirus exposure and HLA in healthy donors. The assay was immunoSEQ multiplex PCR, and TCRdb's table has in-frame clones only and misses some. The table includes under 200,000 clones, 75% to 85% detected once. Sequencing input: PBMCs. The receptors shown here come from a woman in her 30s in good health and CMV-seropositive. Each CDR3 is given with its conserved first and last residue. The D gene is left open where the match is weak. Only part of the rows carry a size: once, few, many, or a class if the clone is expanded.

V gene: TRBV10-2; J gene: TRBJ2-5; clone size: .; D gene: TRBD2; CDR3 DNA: TGCGCCAGCAGCAACCCGGGACTAGCGAAGCAGACCCAGTACTTC; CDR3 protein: CASSNPGLAKQTQYF
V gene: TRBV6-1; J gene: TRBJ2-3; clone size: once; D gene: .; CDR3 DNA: TGTGCCAGCAGTGTTTACAGGAAGCCCAGCACAGATACGCAGTATTTT; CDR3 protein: CASSVYRKPSTDTQYF
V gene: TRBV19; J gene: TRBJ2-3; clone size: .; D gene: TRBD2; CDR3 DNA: TGTGCCACCGGGACTAGCGGGATGGGCACAGATACGCAGTATTTT; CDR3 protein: CATGTSGMGTDTQYF
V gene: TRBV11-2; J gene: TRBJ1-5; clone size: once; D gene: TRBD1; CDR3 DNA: TGTGCCAGCAGCTTAAGAGGGGGACAGGGACGTAGGCAGCCCCAGCATTTT; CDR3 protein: CASSLRGGQGRRQPQHF
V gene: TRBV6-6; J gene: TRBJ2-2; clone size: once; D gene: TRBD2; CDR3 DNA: TGTGCCAGCAGTTATAATAGACTAGCGACCGGGGAGCTGTTTTTT; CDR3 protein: CASSYNRLATGELFF
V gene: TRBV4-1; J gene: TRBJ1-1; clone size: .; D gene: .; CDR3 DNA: TGCGCCAGCAGCCAAGTGCAGGGCATCCACACTGAAGCTTTCTTT; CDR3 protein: CASSQVQGIHTEAFF
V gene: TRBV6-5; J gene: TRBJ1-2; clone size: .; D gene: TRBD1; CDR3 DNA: TGTGCCAGCAGTCGACAGGGGGTTGGCTATGGCTACACCTTC; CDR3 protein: CASSRQGVGYGYTF
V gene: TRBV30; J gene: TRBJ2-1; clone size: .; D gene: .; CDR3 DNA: TGTGCCTGGACCCCTAAAGCCCCCTACAATGAGCAGTTCTTC; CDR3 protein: CAWTPKAPYNEQFF
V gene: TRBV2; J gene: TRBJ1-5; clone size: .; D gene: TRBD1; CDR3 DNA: TGTGCCAGCAGTCGACAGGGTGGTTGGGGTCAGCCCCAGCATTTT; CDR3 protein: CASSRQGGWGQPQHF
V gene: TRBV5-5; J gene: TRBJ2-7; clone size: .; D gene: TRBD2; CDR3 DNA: TGTGCCAGCAGCTCCCATCCGCGGGGGTCAACCATTTACGAGCAGTACTTC; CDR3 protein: CASSSHPRGSTIYEQYF
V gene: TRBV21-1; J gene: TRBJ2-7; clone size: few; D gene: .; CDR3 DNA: TGTGCCAGCAGCAAGCGCCCCAGGGGGTACTACGAGCAGTACTTC; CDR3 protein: CASSKRPRGYYEQYF
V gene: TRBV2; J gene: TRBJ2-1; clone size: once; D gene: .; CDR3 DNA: TGTGCCAGCAAGGGAGGAGGCAATGAGCAGTTCTTC; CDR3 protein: CASKGGGNEQFF
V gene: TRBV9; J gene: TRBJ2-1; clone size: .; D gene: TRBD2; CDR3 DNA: TGTGCCAGCAGCCCCCAGACTAGCGGGAGTTTGGACAATGAGCAGTTCTTC; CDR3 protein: CASSPQTSGSLDNEQFF
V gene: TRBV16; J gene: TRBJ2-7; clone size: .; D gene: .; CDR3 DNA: TGTGCCAGCAGCCAAGTCCCCGGTGACGGAGCCTCCTACGAGCAGTACTTC; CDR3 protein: CASSQVPGDGASYEQYF
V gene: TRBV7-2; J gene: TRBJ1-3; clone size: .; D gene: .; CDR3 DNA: TGTGCCAGCAGCTTAGCCGCCACAGGGCTTGGAAACACCATATATTTT; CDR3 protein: CASSLAATGLGNTIYF
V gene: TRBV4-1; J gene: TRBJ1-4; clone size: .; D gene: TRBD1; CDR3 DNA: TGCGCCAGCAGCTTTCGGGACAGGGGCATCGAACTGTTTTTT; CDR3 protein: CASSFRDRGIELFF
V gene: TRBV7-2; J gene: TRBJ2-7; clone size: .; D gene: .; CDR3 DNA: TGTGCCAGCAGCCCAGCTTCATGGCGGGGCGGCGAGCAGTACTTC; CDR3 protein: CASSPASWRGGEQYF
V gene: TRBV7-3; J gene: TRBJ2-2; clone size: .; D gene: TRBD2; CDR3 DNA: TGTGCCAGCAGCTTAGGTAGCGGGAGGGCCGGCACCGGGGAGCTGTTTTTT; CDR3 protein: CASSLGSGRAGTGELFF
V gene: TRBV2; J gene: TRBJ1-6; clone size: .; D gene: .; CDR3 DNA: TGTGCCAGCAATCTGGGAGCTTGGAATTCACCCCTCCACTTT; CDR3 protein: CASNLGAWNSPLHF
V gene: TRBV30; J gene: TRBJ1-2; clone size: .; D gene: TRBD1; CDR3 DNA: TGTGCCTGGAGTGAGGGACAGGGATTTCGGGGCTACACCTTC; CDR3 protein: CAWSEGQGFRGYTF
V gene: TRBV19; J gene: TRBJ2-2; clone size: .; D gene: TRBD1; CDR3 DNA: TGTGCCAGTACCTCGACAGGGGGCACCGGGGAGCTGTTTTTT; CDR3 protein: CASTSTGGTGELFF
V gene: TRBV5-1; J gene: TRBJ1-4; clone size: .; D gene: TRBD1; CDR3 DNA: TGCGCCAGCAGCCCGGGACAGGGAAATGAAAAACTGTTTTTT; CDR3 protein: CASSPGQGNEKLFF
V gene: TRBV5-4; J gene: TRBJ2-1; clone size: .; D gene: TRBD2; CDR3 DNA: TGTGCCAGCAGCCCCGGGACTAGCTCCCCCAATGAGCAGTTCTTC; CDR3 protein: CASSPGTSSPNEQFF
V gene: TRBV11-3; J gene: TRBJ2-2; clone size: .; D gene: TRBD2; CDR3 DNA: TGTGCCAGCAGCTTCCGGACTAGCGGGTTCAACACCGGGGAGCTGTTTTTT; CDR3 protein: CASSFRTSGFNTGELFF
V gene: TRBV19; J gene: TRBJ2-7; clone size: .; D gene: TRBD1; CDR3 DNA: TGTGCCAGTAGTATAACGGACAGGGGCGAGCAGTACTTC; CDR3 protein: CASSITDRGEQYF
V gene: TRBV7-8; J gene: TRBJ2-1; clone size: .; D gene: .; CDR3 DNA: TGTGCCGGCAGCCCCAGAGCCGGGACACCTACAAACAATGAGCAGTTCTTC; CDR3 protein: CAGSPRAGTPTNNEQFF
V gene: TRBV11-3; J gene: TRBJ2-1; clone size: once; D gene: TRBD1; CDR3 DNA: TGTGCCAGCAGCTTAGGGACAGGGTCCCATGAGCAGTTCTTC; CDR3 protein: CASSLGTGSHEQFF
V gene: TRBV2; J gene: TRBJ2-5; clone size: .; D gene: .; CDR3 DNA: TGTGCCAGCAGTGATTCGGACAGTCAAGAGACCCAGTACTTC; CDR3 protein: CASSDSDSQETQYF
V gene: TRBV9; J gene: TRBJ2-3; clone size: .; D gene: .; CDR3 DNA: TGTGCCAGCAGCGTAGGTACCGGGACAGATACGCAGTATTTT; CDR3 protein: CASSVGTGTDTQYF
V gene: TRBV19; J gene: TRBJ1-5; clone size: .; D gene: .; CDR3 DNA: TGTGCCAGTAGTGCCTATGGGGGGGCGGGTCAGCCCCAGCATTTT; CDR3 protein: CASSAYGGAGQPQHF
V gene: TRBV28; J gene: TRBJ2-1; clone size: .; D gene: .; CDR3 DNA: TGTGCCAGCAGTTTAAGACAGCCTGCCGTCCAGTTCTTC; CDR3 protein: CASSLRQPAVQFF
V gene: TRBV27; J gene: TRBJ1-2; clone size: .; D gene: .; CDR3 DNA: TGTGCCAGCAGTGATACCCAGGGCACCTTC; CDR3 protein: CASSDTQGTF
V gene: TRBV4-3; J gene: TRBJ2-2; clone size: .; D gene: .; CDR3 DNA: TGCGCCAGCAGCCAAGTTTTAGCCGGGGAGCTGTTTTTT; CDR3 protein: CASSQVLAGELFF
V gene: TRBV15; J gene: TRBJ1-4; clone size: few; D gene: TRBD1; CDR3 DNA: TGTGCCACCAGCCTTCAACCTGGACAGGATGAAAAACTGTTTTTT; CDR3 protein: CATSLQPGQDEKLFF
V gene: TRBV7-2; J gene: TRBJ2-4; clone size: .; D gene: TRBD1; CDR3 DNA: TGTGCCAGCAGCAATGACAGGGGACGGGCCAAAAACATTCAGTACTTC; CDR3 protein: CASSNDRGRAKNIQYF
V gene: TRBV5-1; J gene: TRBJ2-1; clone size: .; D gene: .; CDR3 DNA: TGCGCCAGCAGCTTCCAGGGGAATGAGCAGTTCTTC; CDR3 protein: CASSFQGNEQFF
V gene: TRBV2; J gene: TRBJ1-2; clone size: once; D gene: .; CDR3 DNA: TGTGCCAGCAACAGGGACTATGGCTACACCTTC; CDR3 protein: CASNRDYGYTF
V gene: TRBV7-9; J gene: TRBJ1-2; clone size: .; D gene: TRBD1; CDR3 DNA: TGTGCCAGCAGCGCACCCCCCGGGACAGGGCGCCCGACTAACTATGGCTACACCTTC; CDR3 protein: CASSAPPGTGRPTNYGYTF
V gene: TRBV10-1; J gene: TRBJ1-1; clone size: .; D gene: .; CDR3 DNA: TGCGCCAGCAGGGGTGGTGAGGTAGAGGTGGAGAGCACTGAAGCTTTCTTT; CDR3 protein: CASRGGEVEVESTEAFF
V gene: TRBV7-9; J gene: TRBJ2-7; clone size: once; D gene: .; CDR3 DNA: TGTGCCAGCAGCTTCCAATACGAGCAGTACTTC; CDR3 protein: CASSFQYEQYF
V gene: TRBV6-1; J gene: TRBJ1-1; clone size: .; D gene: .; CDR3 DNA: TGTGCCAGCAAGGCGACAGTCGGGGGCACTGAAGCTTTCTTT; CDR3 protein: CASKATVGGTEAFF
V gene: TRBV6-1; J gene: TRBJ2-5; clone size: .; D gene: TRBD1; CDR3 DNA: TGTGCCAGCAGGCCGGGACAGCACGCAGAGACCCAGTACTTC; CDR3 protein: CASRPGQHAETQYF
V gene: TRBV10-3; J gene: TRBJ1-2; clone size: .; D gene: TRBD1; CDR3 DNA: TGTGCCATCAGTCAGACAGGGGGCGCGGATGGCTACACCTTC; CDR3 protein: CAISQTGGADGYTF
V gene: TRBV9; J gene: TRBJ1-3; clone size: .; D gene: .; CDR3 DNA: TGTGCCAGCACCCTGGGGGCCTCGCGTCTCTCTGGAAACACCATATATTTT; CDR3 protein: CASTLGASRLSGNTIYF
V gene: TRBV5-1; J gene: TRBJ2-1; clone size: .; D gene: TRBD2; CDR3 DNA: TGCGCCAGCAGCTTTGACCCGGGACTAGGGAAGTACAATGAGCAGTTCTTC; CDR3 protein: CASSFDPGLGKYNEQFF
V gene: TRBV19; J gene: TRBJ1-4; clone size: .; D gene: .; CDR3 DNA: TGTGCCAGTAGGGAGACAGCGCGGAATGAAAAACTGTTTTTT; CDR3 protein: CASRETARNEKLFF
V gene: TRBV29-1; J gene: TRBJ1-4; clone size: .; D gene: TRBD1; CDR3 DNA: TGCAGCGTGCCCACAGGGGGACGGAATGAAAAACTGTTTTTT; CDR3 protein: CSVPTGGRNEKLFF
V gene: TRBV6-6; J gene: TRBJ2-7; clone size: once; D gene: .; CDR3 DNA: TGTGCCAGCAGTTACCGGGACTACGAGCAGTACTTC; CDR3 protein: CASSYRDYEQYF
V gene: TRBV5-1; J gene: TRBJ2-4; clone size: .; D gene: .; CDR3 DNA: TGCGCCAGTACGGAAGGCGGAGAAAACATTCAGTACTTC; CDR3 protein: CASTEGGENIQYF
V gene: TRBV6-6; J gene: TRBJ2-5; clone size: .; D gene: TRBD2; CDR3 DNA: TGTGCCAGCACAAAACTAGCGGGGGGAGGAGAGACCCAGTACTTC; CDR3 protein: CASTKLAGGGETQYF
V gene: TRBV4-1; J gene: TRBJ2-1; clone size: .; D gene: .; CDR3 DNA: TGCGCCAGCAGCCAAGATCGGCAGGGATACAATGAGCAGTTCTTC; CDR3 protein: CASSQDRQGYNEQFF
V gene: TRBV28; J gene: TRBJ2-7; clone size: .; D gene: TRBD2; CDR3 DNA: TGTGCCAGCAGTTTATCTAGCGGGGTTTCCTACGAGCAGTACTTC; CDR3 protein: CASSLSSGVSYEQYF
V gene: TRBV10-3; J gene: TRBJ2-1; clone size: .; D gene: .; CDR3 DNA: TGTGCCATCAAGGACAGCTCTAACAATGAGCAGTTCTTC; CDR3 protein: CAIKDSSNNEQFF
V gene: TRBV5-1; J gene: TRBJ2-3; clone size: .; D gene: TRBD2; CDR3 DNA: TGCGCCAGCAGCTTGGAATCTAGCGGGGGGGCGACAGATACGCAGTATTTT; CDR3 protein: CASSLESSGGATDTQYF
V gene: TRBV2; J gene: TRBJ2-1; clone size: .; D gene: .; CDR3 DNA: TGTGCCAGCAACGGAGGTACGGGGGATAATGAGCAGTTCTTC; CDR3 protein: CASNGGTGDNEQFF
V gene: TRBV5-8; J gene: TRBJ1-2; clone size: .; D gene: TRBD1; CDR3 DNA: TGTGCCAGCAGCACCCGGGACAGGGGGCACTATGGCTACACCTTC; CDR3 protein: CASSTRDRGHYGYTF
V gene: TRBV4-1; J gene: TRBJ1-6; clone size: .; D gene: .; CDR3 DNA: TGCGCCAGTAACAGGGAGGGAGATTCACCCCTCCACTTT; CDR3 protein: CASNREGDSPLHF
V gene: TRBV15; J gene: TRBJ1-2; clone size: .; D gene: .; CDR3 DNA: TGTGCCACCAGCAGAAAGGTCAGGGGCTATGGCTACACCTTC; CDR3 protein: CATSRKVRGYGYTF
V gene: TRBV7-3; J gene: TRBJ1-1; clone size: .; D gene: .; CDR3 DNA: TGTGCCAGCAGCTTATATCAGGGCACTGAAGCTTTCTTT; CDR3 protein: CASSLYQGTEAFF